The sequence of this T cell receptor beta chain was determined in a study of radiotherapy plus CTLA-4 blockade in lung cancer. Looking at the study overall: Objective response rate was 15% to 20%; disease control rate, approximately 28%.

Study-wide results and caveats: The study found tumor-derived TCR clones expanded in blood after radiotherapy plus ipilimumab.

With regard to this clone: What it binds is unknown.

Libraries were prepared by immunoSEQ multiplex PCR; TCRdb keeps only in-frame clonotypes and omits some of them. The top ten hold roughly an eighth of the sample, which has roughly 32,000 clones, about four fifths seen once. This CDR3 region has 14 residues. Germline loops: CDR1 SGHNT, CDR2 YYREEE (reference sequence). Trimming pared 4 bases from V and 5 bases from J, leaving 14 bases between. Participants had chemo-refractory metastatic non-small-cell lung cancer and were treated with focal radiation plus ipilimumab CTLA-4 blockade. The rearrangement links TRBV5-4 to TRBJ2-3; D perhaps matches TRBD1 (8 bases). The sequencing here drew on peripheral blood, taken from a patient treated with radiotherapy plus ipilimumab. The sequence derives from a human donor with non-small cell lung cancer that progressed on radiotherapy plus ipilimumab. The chain's CDR3 is CASSIQGGRDTQYF. The CDR3 DNA is TGTGCCAGCAGCATACAGGGGGGGAGAGATACGCAGTATTTT.